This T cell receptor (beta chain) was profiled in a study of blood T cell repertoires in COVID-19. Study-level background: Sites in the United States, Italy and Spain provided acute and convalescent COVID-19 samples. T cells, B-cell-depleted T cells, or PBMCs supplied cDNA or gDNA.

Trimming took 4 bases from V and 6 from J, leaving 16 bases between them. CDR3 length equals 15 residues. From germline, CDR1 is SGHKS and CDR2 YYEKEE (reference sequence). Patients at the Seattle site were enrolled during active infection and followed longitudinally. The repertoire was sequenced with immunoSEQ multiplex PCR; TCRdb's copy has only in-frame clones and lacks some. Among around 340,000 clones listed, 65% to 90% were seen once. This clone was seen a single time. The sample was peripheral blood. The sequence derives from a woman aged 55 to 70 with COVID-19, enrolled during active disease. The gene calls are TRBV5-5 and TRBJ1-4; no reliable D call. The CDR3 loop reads CASSVDRSQDEKLFF. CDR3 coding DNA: TGTGCCAGCAGCGTCGACCGCTCTCAGGATGAAAAACTGTTTTTT.